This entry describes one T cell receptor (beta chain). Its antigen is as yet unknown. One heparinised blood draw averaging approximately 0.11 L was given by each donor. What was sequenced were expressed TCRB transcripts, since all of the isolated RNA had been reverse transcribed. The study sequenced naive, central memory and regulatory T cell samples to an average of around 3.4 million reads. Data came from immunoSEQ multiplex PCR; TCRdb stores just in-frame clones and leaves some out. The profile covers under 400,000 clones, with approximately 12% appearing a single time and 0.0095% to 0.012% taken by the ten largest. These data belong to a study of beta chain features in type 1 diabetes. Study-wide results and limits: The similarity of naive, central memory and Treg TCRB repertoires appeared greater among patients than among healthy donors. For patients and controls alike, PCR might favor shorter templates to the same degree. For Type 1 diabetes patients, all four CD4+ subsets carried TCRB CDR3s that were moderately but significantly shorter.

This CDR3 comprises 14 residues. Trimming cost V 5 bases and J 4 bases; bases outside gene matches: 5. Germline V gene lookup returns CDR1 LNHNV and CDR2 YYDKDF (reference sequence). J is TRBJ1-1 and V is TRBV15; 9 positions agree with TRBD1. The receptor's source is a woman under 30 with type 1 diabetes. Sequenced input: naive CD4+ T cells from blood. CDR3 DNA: TGTGCCACCAGCGAACGGGACAGGGCCACTGAAGCTTTCTTT. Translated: CATSERDRATEAFF.